Below, one TCR beta chain is given with its context. As yet, its antigen is unknown. The germline V gene has CDR1 SQVTM and CDR2 ANQGSEA. The V and J ends lost 5 bases and 1 base respectively, with 12 bases between them. The CDR3 is 13 residues long. Clones were read by immunoSEQ multiplex PCR, and TCRdb kept only the in-frame ones, dropping some. The table includes 70,000 to 95,000 clones, around 90% detected once. The entry originates in a study of OX40 agonist ivuxolimab in advanced cancers. Study results and limitations: Expanded clones were, on average, more numerous among CD8+ T cells than CD4+.

This chain joins TRBV29-1 and TRBJ2-7, with D tentatively TRBD1 (6 bases). The material sequenced was CD4+ or CD8+ T cells sorted from blood, taken in a trial of the OX40 agonist ivuxolimab. This clonotype originated in an adult with an advanced solid tumor such as melanoma, head and neck, liver or kidney cancer. The CDR3 here is CSVSGAGSYEQYF. As DNA, the CDR3 is TGCAGCGTTTCAGGGGCAGGATCCTACGAGCAGTACTTC.